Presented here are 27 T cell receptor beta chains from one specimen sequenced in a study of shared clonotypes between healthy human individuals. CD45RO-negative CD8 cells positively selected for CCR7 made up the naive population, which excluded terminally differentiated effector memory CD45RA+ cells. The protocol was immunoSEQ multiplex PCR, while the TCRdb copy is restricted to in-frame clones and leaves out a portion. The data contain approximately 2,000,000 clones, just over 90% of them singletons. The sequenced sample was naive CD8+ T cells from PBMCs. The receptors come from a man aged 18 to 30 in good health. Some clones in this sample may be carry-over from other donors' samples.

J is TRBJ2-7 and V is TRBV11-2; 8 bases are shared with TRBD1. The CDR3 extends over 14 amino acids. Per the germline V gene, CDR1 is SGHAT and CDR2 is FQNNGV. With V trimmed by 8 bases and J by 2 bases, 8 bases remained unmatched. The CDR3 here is CASWGRDRTYEQYF. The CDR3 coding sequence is TGTGCCAGCTGGGGACGGGACAGGACCTACGAGCAGTACTTC.

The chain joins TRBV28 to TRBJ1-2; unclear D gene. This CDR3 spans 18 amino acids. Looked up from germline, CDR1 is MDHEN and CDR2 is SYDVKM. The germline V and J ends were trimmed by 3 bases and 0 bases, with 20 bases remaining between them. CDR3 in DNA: TGTGCCAGCAGTTTTATGGCGGCGGAAACGTTAGCTAACTATGGCTACACCTTC. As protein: CASSFMAAETLANYGYTF.

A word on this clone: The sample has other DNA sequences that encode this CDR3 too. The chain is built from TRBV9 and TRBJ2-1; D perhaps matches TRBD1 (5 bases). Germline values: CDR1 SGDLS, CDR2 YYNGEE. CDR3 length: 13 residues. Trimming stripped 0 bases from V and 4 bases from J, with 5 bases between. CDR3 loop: CASSVGQYNEQFF. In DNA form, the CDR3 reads TGTGCCAGCAGCGTAGGACAGTACAATGAGCAGTTCTTC.

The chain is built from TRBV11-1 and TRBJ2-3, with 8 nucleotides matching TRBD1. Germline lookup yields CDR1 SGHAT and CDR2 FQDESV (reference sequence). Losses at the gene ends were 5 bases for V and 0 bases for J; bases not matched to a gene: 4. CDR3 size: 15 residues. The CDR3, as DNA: TGTGCCAGCAGCCCGGACAGGGAGAGCACAGATACGCAGTATTTT. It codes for CASSPDRESTDTQYF.

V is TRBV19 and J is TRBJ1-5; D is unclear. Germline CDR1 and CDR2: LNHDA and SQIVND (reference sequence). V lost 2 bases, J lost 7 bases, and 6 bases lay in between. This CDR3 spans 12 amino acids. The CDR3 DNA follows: TGTGCCAGTAGTATAACTAGGCAGCCCCAGCATTTT. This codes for CASSITRQPQHF.

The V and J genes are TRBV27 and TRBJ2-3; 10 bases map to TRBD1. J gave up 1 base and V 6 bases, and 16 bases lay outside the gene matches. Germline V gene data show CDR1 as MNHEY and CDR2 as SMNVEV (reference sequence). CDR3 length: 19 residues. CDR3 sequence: CASRTSSRDRGKGTDTQYF. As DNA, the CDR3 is TGTGCCAGCAGGACCAGCTCTCGGGACAGGGGAAAGGGCACAGATACGCAGTATTTT.

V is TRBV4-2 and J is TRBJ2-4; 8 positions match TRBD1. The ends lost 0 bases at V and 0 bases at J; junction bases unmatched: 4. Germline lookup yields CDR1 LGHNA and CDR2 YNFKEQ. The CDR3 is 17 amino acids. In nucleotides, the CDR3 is TGTGCCAGCAGCCAAGACGGACAGGGAATAGCCAAAAACATTCAGTACTTC. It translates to CASSQDGQGIAKNIQYF.

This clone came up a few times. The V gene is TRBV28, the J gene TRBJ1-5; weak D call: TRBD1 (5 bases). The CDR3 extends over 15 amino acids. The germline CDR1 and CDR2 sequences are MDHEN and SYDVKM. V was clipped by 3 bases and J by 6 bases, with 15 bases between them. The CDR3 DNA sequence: TGTGCCAGCAGTTTGTGGGCGACAGCGAGTCAGCCCCAGCATTTT. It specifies CASSLWATASQPQHF.

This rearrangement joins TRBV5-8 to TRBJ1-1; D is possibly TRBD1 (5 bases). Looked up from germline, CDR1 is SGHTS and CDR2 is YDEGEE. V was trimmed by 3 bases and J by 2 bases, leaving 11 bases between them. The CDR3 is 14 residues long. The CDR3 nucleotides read TGTGCCAGCAGCTGGGAAACAGGTAACACTGAAGCTTTCTTT. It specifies CASSWETGNTEAFF. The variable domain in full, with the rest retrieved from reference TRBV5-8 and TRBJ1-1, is EAGVTQSPTHLIKTRGQQATLRCSPISGHTSVYWYQQALGLGLQFLLWYDEGEERNRGNFPPRFSGRQFPNYSSELNVNALELEDSALYLCASSWETGNTEAFFGQGTRLTVV.

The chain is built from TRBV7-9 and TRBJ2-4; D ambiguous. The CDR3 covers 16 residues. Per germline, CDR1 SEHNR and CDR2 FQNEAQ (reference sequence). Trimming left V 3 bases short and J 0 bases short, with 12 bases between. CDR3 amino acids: CASSFVGSIAKNIQYF. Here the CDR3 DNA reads TGTGCCAGCAGCTTTGTCGGGTCAATAGCCAAAAACATTCAGTACTTC.

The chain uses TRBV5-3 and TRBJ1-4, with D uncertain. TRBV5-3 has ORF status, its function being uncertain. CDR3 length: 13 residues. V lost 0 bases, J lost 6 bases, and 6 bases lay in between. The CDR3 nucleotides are TGTGCCAGAAGCTTGGTATCGGATGAAAAACTGTTTTTT. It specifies CARSLVSDEKLFF.

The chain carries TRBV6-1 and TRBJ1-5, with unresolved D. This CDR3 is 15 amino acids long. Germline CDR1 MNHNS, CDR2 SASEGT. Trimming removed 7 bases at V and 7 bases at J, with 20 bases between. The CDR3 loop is CASTTPLGPTQPQHF. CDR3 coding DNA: TGTGCCAGCACCACTCCCCTAGGACCTACACAGCCCCAGCATTTT.

CDR3 amino acids: CASSQEWGLYEQYF. In DNA form, the CDR3 reads TGCGCCAGCAGCCAAGAGTGGGGGCTCTACGAGCAGTACTTC. This chain connects TRBV4-3 to TRBJ2-7; a possible D gene is TRBD1 (6 bases). V lost 0 bases and J lost 3, with 9 bases in between. Germline V gene data show CDR1 as LGHNA and CDR2 as YSLEER. CDR3 length: 14 amino acids.

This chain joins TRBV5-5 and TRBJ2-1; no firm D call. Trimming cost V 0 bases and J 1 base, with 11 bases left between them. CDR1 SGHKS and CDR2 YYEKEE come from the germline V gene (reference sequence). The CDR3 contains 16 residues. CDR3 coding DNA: TGTGCCAGCAGCTTGGGTTGGACGCTTTCCTACAATGAGCAGTTCTTC. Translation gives CASSLGWTLSYNEQFF. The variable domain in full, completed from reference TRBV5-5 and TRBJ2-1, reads DAGVTQSPTHLIKTRGQQVTLRCSPISGHKSVSWYQQVLGQGPQFIFQYYEKEERGRGNFPDRFSARQFPNYSSELNVNALLLGDSALYLCASSLGWTLSYNEQFFGPGTRLTVL.

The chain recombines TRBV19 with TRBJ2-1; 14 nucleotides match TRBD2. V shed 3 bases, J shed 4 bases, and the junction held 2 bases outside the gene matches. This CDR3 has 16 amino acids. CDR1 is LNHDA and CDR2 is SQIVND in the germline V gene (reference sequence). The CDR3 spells CASSMGLAGDYNEQFF. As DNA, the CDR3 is TGTGCCAGTAGTATGGGACTAGCGGGGGATTACAATGAGCAGTTCTTC.

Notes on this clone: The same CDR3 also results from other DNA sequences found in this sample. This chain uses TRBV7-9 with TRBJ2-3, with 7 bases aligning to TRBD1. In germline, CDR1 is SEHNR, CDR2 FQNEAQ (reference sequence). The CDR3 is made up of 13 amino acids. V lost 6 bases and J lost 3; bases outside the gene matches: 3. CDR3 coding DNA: TGTGCCAGCAGGACAGGGTCGACAGATACGCAGTATTTT. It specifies CASRTGSTDTQYF.

The CDR3 bases are TGTGCCAGCAGCTTGGAGCTAAAGACCCAGTACTTC. It specifies CASSLELKTQYF. The J gene is TRBJ2-5, the V gene TRBV5-6; no firm D call. V was trimmed by 0 bases and J by 6 bases, leaving 6 bases between them. The CDR3 loop spans 12 amino acids. The germline gives CDR1 SGHDT, CDR2 YYEEEE.

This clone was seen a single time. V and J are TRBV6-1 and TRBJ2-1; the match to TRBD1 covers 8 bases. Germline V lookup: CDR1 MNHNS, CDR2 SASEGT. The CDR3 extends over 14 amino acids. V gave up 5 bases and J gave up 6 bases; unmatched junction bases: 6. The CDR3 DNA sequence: TGTGCCAGCAGTCAGGGGGCTACTATCAATGAGCAGTTCTTC. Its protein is CASSQGATINEQFF.

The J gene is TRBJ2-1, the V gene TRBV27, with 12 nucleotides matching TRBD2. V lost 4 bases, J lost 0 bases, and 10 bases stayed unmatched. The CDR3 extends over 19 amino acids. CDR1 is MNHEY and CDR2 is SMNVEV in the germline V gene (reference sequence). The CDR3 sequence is CASSSTGLAGLTSYNEQFF. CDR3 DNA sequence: TGTGCCAGCAGTTCCACAGGACTAGCGGGACTTACCTCCTACAATGAGCAGTTCTTC.

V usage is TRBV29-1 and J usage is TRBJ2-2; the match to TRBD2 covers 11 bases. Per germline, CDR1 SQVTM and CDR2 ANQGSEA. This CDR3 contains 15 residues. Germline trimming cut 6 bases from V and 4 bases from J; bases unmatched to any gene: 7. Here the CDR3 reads CSVQGTSGSTGELFF. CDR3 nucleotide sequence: TGCAGCGTCCAAGGGACTAGCGGCTCCACCGGGGAGCTGTTTTTT.

This CDR3 is CASSPGPHPPPEQYF. CDR3 nucleotide sequence: TGTGCCAGCTCACCCGGGCCTCATCCCCCCCCCGAGCAGTACTTC. V is TRBV18 and J is TRBJ2-7; D gene ambiguous. Germline V gene lookup returns CDR1 KGHSH and CDR2 LQKENI. V lost 3 bases and J 6 bases, leaving 18 bases between the germline ends. The CDR3 totals 15 residues.

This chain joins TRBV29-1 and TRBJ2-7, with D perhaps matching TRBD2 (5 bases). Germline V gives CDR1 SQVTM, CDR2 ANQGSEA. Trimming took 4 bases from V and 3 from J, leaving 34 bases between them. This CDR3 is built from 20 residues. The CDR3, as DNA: TGCAGCGTTGTATCCCCACTTACCGGGGTGACCACCACGCTTGGCTACGAGCAGTACTTC. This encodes CSVVSPLTGVTTTLGYEQYF.

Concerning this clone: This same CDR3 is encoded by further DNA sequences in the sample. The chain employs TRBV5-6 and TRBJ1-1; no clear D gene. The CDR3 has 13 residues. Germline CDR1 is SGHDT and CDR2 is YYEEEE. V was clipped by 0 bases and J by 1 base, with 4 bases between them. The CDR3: CASSLAGNTEAFF. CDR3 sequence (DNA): TGTGCCAGCAGCTTGGCGGGGAACACTGAAGCTTTCTTT.

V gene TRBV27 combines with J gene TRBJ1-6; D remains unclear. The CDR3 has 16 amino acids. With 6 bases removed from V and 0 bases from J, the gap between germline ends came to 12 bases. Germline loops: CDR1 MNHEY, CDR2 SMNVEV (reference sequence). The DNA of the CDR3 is TGTGCCAGCAGCCGGACGGGAAGCTCCTATAATTCACCCCTCCACTTT. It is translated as CASSRTGSSYNSPLHF.

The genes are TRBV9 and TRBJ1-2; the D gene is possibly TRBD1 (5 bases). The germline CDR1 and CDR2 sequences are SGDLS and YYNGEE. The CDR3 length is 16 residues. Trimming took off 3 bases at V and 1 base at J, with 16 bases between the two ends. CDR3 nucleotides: TGTGCCAGCAGCGCGCTCCGGGACGGACTTAACTATGGCTACACCTTC. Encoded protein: CASSALRDGLNYGYTF. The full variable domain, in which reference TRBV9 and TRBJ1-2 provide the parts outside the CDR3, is DSGVTQTPKHLITATGQRVTLRCSPRSGDLSVYWYQQSLDQGLQFLIQYYNGEERAKGNILERFSAQQFPDLHSELNLSSLELGDSALYFCASSALRDGLNYGYTFGSGTRLTVV.

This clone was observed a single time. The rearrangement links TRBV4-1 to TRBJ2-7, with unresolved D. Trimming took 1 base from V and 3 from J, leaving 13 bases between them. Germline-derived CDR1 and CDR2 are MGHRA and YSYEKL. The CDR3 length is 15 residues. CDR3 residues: CASSQVVGRGYEQYF. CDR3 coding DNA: TGCGCCAGCAGCCAAGTGGTTGGCAGAGGCTACGAGCAGTACTTC.

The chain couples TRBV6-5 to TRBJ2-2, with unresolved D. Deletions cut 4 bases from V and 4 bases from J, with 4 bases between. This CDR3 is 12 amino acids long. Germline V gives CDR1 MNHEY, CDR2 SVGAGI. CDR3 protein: CASSWATGELFF. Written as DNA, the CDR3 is TGTGCCAGCAGTTGGGCCACCGGGGAGCTGTTTTTT.